One and the same sample provided the 18 T cell receptor beta chains below, sequenced in a study of identical twins. TCRdb independently ran MiXCR on the 5' RACE reads; one entry per CDR3 protein. Seen here are about 700,000 distinct CDR3 sequences, roughly 6% observed once, and the top ten hold approximately 2%. The sample was naive T cells sorted from blood. The receptor set was obtained from a man between 18 and 29 years old in good health.

The sample holds many counts of this clonotype. The chain carries TRBV10-3 and TRBJ2-1, with D tentatively TRBD2 (6 bases). CDR1 ENHRY and CDR2 SYGVKD come from the germline V gene. This CDR3 comprises 15 residues. Trimming cost V 4 bases and J 0 bases, with 10 bases left between them. CDR3 in amino acids: CAISVGGGSYNEQFF. CDR3 sequence (DNA): TGTGCCATCAGTGTCGGGGGAGGCTCCTACAATGAGCAGTTCTTC.

This clonotype was picked up one time. The J gene is TRBJ1-6, the V gene TRBV30; D is ambiguous. Trimming removed 3 bases from V and 7 bases from J, with 13 bases in between. Germline values: CDR1 GTSNPN, CDR2 SVGIG (reference sequence). This CDR3 region has 14 residues. The CDR3 reads CAWRLVSSNSPLHF. The CDR3 DNA reads TGTGCCTGGAGGTTGGTCAGCTCAAATTCACCCCTCCACTTT.

This chain uses TRBV7-8 with TRBJ2-1, with 11 nucleotides matching TRBD1. The germline V gene has CDR1 SGHVS and CDR2 FQNEAQ. J was trimmed by 7 bases and V by 4 bases; bases with no gene match: 9. This CDR3 has 16 amino acids. Here the CDR3 reads CASSSLGQGAMNEQFF. The DNA of the CDR3 is TGTGCCAGCAGCTCCCTAGGACAGGGGGCGATGAATGAGCAGTTCTTC.

This clonotype came up a few times. The rearrangement links TRBV20-1 to TRBJ2-5; a possible D gene is TRBD2 (6 bases). Germline CDR1 DFQATT, CDR2 SNEGSKA (reference sequence). V lost 4 bases, J lost 4 bases, and 13 bases lay in between. This CDR3 contains 13 residues. CDR3 sequence: CSAMTGAGETQYF. For the CDR3, the DNA is TGCAGTGCTATGACGGGAGCGGGAGAGACCCAGTACTTC.

In its sample, this clonotype was seen many times. This rearrangement joins TRBV5-1 to TRBJ2-1; 12 bases fit TRBD2. Germline V lookup: CDR1 SGHRS, CDR2 YFSETQ. CDR3 length: 15 amino acids. After removal of 4 bases from V and 8 bases from J, the junction contained 7 bases not matched to a gene. The DNA of the CDR3 is TGCGCCAGCAGCCCCCTAGCGGGAGGGCCACATGAGCAGTTCTTC. Translating gives CASSPLAGGPHEQFF.

J is TRBJ2-4 and V is TRBV12-3 or TRBV12-4, with D hard to call. There are 13 residues in the CDR3. V was shortened by 8 bases and J by 7 bases, with 15 bases between the two germline ends. CDR3 amino acids: CASANGPVNIQYF. DNA of the CDR3: TGTGCCAGCGCAAATGGTCCCGTTAACATTCAGTACTTC.

This clonotype was observed at least ten times. This chain uses TRBV29-1 with TRBJ2-3, with D perhaps matching TRBD2 (6 bases). Germline values: CDR1 SQVTM, CDR2 ANQGSEA. This CDR3 spans 16 amino acids. Between the trimmed V and J ends, which lost 0 bases and 4 bases, there was a span of 17 bases. The CDR3 DNA reads as TGCAGCGTTGAAGATCCCGCAGGGACTTGGGCAGATACGCAGTATTTT. It specifies CSVEDPAGTWADTQYF.

This clonotype was recorded at least ten times. The rearrangement uses TRBV7-2 and TRBJ2-3; unclear D gene. This CDR3 comprises 12 residues. V gave up 7 bases and J gave up 6 bases, with 11 bases separating them. Germline-derived CDR1 and CDR2 are SGHTA and FQGNSA. The CDR3 bases are TGTGCCAGCAAGGCGTCCGGGGATACGCAGTATTTT. Translating gives CASKASGDTQYF.

At least ten counts were recorded for this clonotype. The chain uses TRBV9 and TRBJ2-7; TRBD2 matches 10 bases. The CDR3 consists of 16 residues. Trimming took 3 bases from V and 4 from J; bases not matched to a gene: 10. CDR1 is SGDLS and CDR2 is YYNGEE in the germline V gene. This CDR3 is CASSARPSGSSYEQYF. In DNA, the CDR3 is TGTGCCAGCAGCGCCCGCCCTAGCGGGAGTTCGTACGAGCAGTACTTC.

This clonotype was detected ten times or more. V is TRBV28 and J is TRBJ2-1, with 12 bases aligning to TRBD2. This CDR3 region has 17 residues. CDR1 and CDR2 from the germline V gene are MDHEN and SYDVKM. The trim removed 5 bases at V and 0 bases at J, leaving 5 bases unmatched. The CDR3 bases are TGTGCCAGCAGTGGACTAGCGGGAATCCGCTCCTACAATGAGCAGTTCTTC. As protein: CASSGLAGIRSYNEQFF.

This clonotype was observed many times. V and J are TRBV15 and TRBJ1-1; perhaps TRBD1 as D (6 bases). Germline loops: CDR1 LNHNV, CDR2 YYDKDF (reference sequence). This CDR3 has 14 amino acids. With 2 bases removed from V and 4 bases from J, the gap between germline ends came to 11 bases. The CDR3, as DNA: TGTGCCACCAGCAGAAAGACAGGTTTCACTGAAGCTTTCTTT. Protein: CATSRKTGFTEAFF. Filled out from reference TRBV15 and TRBJ1-1, the complete variable domain reads DAMVIQNPRYQVTQFGKPVTLSCSQTLNHNVMYWYQQKSSQAPKLLFHYYDKDFNNEADTPDNFQSRRPNTSFCFLDIRSPGLGDTAMYLCATSRKTGFTEAFFGQGTRLTVV.

The V call is TRBV12-3 or TRBV12-4, the J call TRBJ2-5, with TRBD2 matching 7 bases. This CDR3 is built from 13 residues. After removal of 5 bases from V and 4 bases from J, the junction contained 4 bases not matched to a gene. This chain's CDR3 is CASSRAGLETQYF. The CDR3 region has the DNA TGTGCCAGCAGTCGAGCGGGACTAGAGACCCAGTACTTC.

V usage is TRBV29-1 and J usage is TRBJ2-6; 13 bases agree with TRBD2. Germline V CDR1 and CDR2: SQVTM, ANQGSEA. V lost 7 bases and J lost 0; bases outside the gene matches: 6. CDR3 length equals 17 residues. The CDR3 DNA sequence: TGCAGCGCCCCGGGACTAGCGGGGCCCTCTGGGGCCAACGTCCTGACTTTC. Encoded protein: CSAPGLAGPSGANVLTF.

The chain carries TRBV5-1 and TRBJ2-3; 8 bases agree with TRBD2. V shed 0 bases, J shed 7 bases, and the junction held 7 bases outside the gene matches. This CDR3 is 15 amino acids long. Per the germline V gene, CDR1 is SGHRS and CDR2 is YFSETQ. CDR3 sequence reads: CASSLAFGRAHTQYF. CDR3 nucleotide sequence: TGCGCCAGCAGCTTGGCCTTCGGGAGGGCCCATACGCAGTATTTT.

This clonotype was counted only a few times. V gene TRBV12-3 or TRBV12-4 combines with J gene TRBJ1-3; 9 nucleotides match TRBD1. This CDR3 contains 16 residues. Trimming removed 6 bases from V and 2 bases from J; junction bases left unmatched: 8. The CDR3 sequence: CASRGGQGVTGNTIYF. DNA for the CDR3: TGTGCCAGCAGGGGGGGACAGGGCGTAACTGGAAACACCATATATTTT.

The CDR3 reads CASSLVQADTDTQYF. The CDR3 DNA follows: TGCGCCAGCAGCTTGGTGCAGGCGGACACAGATACGCAGTATTTT. The chain employs TRBV5-1 and TRBJ2-3; D remains ambiguous. Looked up from germline, CDR1 is SGHRS and CDR2 is YFSETQ. The CDR3 sequence is 15 residues long. With 0 bases removed from V and 2 bases from J, the gap between germline ends came to 10 bases.

This clonotype came up many times. The V gene is TRBV20-1, the J gene TRBJ2-1, with 7 bases fitting TRBD2. Per the germline V gene, CDR1 is DFQATT and CDR2 is SNEGSKA (reference sequence). The CDR3 sequence is 14 residues long. Trimming removed 4 bases from V and 4 bases from J; junction bases left unmatched: 7. CDR3 DNA sequence: TGCAGTGCTAAAAGCGGGACTCAGTACAATGAGCAGTTCTTC. It is translated as CSAKSGTQYNEQFF.

This clonotype was detected only a few times. The V and J genes are TRBV7-9 and TRBJ2-1, with TRBD2 identical over 9 bases. Germline V lookup: CDR1 SEHNR, CDR2 FQNEAQ (reference sequence). V gave up 6 bases and J gave up 8 bases; unmatched junction bases: 11. This CDR3 has 15 residues. CDR3 DNA sequence: TGTGCCAGCAGGTCGGGCGGGAGGGCCGTCGATGAGCAGTTCTTC. The encoded protein is CASRSGGRAVDEQFF.